The 18 T cell receptor beta chains below were found in one sample sequenced in a study of neurological immune-mediated disorders. TCRdb fed the 5' RACE reads into MiXCR, producing one record per CDR3 protein. This sample has fewer than 85,000 distinct CDR3 sequences, with approximately 17% found just once. Sequencing used PBMCs. The source is a woman in her thirties or forties in good health.

This clonotype was observed a handful of times. The chain combines TRBV7-9 with TRBJ2-5, with 7 positions matching TRBD1. In germline, CDR1 is SEHNR, CDR2 FQNEAQ (reference sequence). The ends lost 4 bases at V and 3 bases at J; junction bases unmatched: 8. This CDR3 comprises 15 residues. The DNA of the CDR3 is TGTGCCAGCAGCTCCTTAAGGGGGCCTAAAGAGACCCAGTACTTC. Translating it yields CASSSLRGPKETQYF.

This clonotype was counted many times. The rearrangement links TRBV5-1 to TRBJ2-1, with a possible D match to TRBD2 (6 bases). The CDR3 is made up of 15 amino acids. CDR1 is SGHRS and CDR2 is YFSETQ in the germline V gene. The V end lost 4 bases, the J end lost 7 bases, and 18 bases lay between the germline ends. The CDR3 protein is CASSPDSGLPNEQFF. The DNA for the CDR3 is TGCGCCAGCAGCCCTGATAGCGGCCTCCCTAATGAGCAGTTCTTC.

This clonotype was counted between two and nine times. The chain has TRBV4-3 and TRBJ2-2; TRBD2 matches at 11 bases. CDR1 and CDR2 from the germline V gene are LGHNA and YSLEER. V was clipped by 2 bases and J by 7 bases; unmatched bases: 6. The CDR3 sequence is 16 residues long. The CDR3 DNA is TGCGCCAGCAGCCAAACTAGCGGGGGCTGGAACGGGGAGCTGTTTTTT. It encodes CASSQTSGGWNGELFF.

The chain recombines TRBV24-1 with TRBJ2-1; 8 bases are a match to TRBD2. Losses at the gene ends were 6 bases for V and 4 bases for J; bases not matched to a gene: 10. Germline lookup yields CDR1 KGHDR and CDR2 SFDVKD. This CDR3 has 16 residues. The CDR3 region is CATSRGGERGYNEQFF. CDR3 bases: TGTGCCACCAGTCGGGGGGGGGAGAGAGGGTACAATGAGCAGTTCTTC.

This clonotype was recorded many times. The genes are TRBV11-1 and TRBJ1-6, with 7 bases matching TRBD1. Germline V gives CDR1 SGHAT, CDR2 FQDESV (reference sequence). The V segment lost 2 bases and the J segment 5 bases; nucleotides outside the gene matches: 3. The CDR3 consists of 15 residues. The CDR3 DNA is TGTGCCAGCAGCTTAACAGGGGATGATAATTCACCCCTCCACTTT. The encoded protein is CASSLTGDDNSPLHF.

This clonotype was recorded at least ten times. The chain couples TRBV5-1 to TRBJ1-1; D is uncertain. The CDR3 runs to 14 residues. Germline CDR1 SGHRS, CDR2 YFSETQ. V was trimmed by 1 base and J by 5 bases, leaving 12 bases between them. CDR3 sequence: CASSLRAVGTEAFF. The CDR3 coding sequence is TGCGCCAGCAGCTTGAGGGCGGTTGGGACTGAAGCTTTCTTT.

This clonotype was recorded at least ten times. This chain links TRBV5-1 with TRBJ2-5; D is undetermined. The V gene lost 1 base and the J gene lost 2 bases, with 6 bases spanning the gap. CDR1 SGHRS and CDR2 YFSETQ come from the germline V gene. The CDR3 length is 13 residues. The CDR3 reads CASSLYGQETQYF. As DNA, the CDR3 is TGCGCCAGCAGCTTGTACGGGCAAGAGACCCAGTACTTC.

The table lists this clonotype with many counts. V and J are TRBV7-3 and TRBJ2-3; D uncertain. Trimming cost V 5 bases and J 1 base, with 10 bases left between them. The CDR3 sequence is 14 residues long. Per the germline V gene, CDR1 is SGHTA and CDR2 is FQGTGA. CDR3 DNA: TGTGCCAGCAGCCCCCCCGGCCGCACAGATACGCAGTATTTT. Protein sequence: CASSPPGRTDTQYF.

At least ten counts were recorded for this clonotype. The J gene is TRBJ1-2, the V gene TRBV10-3; TRBD1 might be the D (6 bases). CDR1 ENHRY and CDR2 SYGVKD come from the germline V gene. CDR3 length: 18 amino acids. Trimming took 0 bases from V and 2 from J, leaving 19 bases between them. CDR3: CAISESRGAQNSNYGYTF. In nucleotides, the CDR3 is TGTGCCATCAGTGAGTCTAGGGGGGCGCAAAACTCAAACTATGGCTACACCTTC.

This clonotype was seen repeatedly, ten times or more. This chain connects TRBV18 to TRBJ2-7; TRBD2 is a possible D gene (5 bases). The germline V gene has CDR1 KGHSH and CDR2 LQKENI. Trimming stripped 0 bases from V and 2 bases from J, with 14 bases between. The CDR3 runs 16 residues. The DNA of the CDR3 is TGTGCCAGCTCACCACCCGTTAAACGGGGAACCTACGAGCAGTACTTC. Encoded protein: CASSPPVKRGTYEQYF.

There are many counts of this clonotype. The chain combines TRBV20-1 with TRBJ2-5, with D tentatively TRBD1 (5 bases). V lost 0 bases to trimming and J lost 2 bases, with 10 bases between them. Germline V CDR1 and CDR2: DFQATT, SNEGSKA (reference sequence). The CDR3 extends over 14 amino acids. CDR3 region: CSARDNRIQETQYF. CDR3 bases: TGCAGTGCTAGAGACAACAGGATACAAGAGACCCAGTACTTC.

This clonotype has a count of ten or more. CDR3 loop: CASSLVSSGGAPEQYF. The CDR3 DNA is TGTGCCAGCAGCTTAGTGTCTAGCGGGGGGGCTCCCGAGCAGTACTTC. The chain carries TRBV7-2 and TRBJ2-7; 12 nucleotides match TRBD2. The germline V gene has CDR1 SGHTA and CDR2 FQGNSA. J gave up 6 bases and V 1 base, and 7 bases lay outside the gene matches. This CDR3 has 16 residues.

This clonotype showed up many times. This chain joins TRBV27 and TRBJ2-7; D perhaps matches TRBD1 (7 bases). Trimming left V 5 bases short and J 2 bases short, with 13 bases between. CDR1 and CDR2 (germline): MNHEY, SMNVEV (reference sequence). The CDR3 runs 14 residues. DNA of the CDR3: TGTGCCAGCAGTCTGAGGAGGGGGCCCTACGAGCAGTACGTC. This codes for CASSLRRGPYEQYV.

This clonotype was counted many times. V and J are TRBV28 and TRBJ2-7; 7 nucleotides align to TRBD2. With 4 bases clipped from V and 2 bases from J, the junction kept 8 bases outside the gene matches. Germline-derived CDR1 and CDR2 are MDHEN and SYDVKM. The length of the CDR3 is 15 residues. Written as DNA, the CDR3 is TGTGCCAGCAGTTCTAATAGGGGAGGGGCCTACGAGCAGTACGTC. Protein product: CASSSNRGGAYEQYV.

This clonotype appeared many times. The chain links TRBV2 to TRBJ2-3; D is uncertain. CDR3 length: 13 residues. The germline V gene encodes CDR1 SNHLY and CDR2 FYNNEI. V shed 3 bases and J shed 0 bases, with 4 bases lying between them. The chain's CDR3 is CASSDASTDTQYF. CDR3 coding DNA: TGTGCCAGCAGTGATGCTAGCACAGATACGCAGTATTTT.

This clonotype was counted ten times or more. The CDR3, as DNA: TGTGCCAGCAGCCGTACAGGGATCCACGAGCAGTACTTC. Encoded protein: CASSRTGIHEQYF. The chain uses TRBV5-6 and TRBJ2-7; possibly TRBD1 for D (6 bases). The CDR3 runs 13 residues. V lost 4 bases and J lost 5, with 13 bases in between. The V gene's germline CDR1 is SGHDT and CDR2 YYEEEE.

There are many counts of this clonotype. The V and J genes are TRBV6-2 or TRBV6-3 and TRBJ1-2; D unclear. Germline V gene lookup returns CDR1 MNHEY and CDR2 SVGEGT. This CDR3 has 12 residues. Trimming took off 5 bases at V and 12 bases at J, with 16 bases between the two ends. The CDR3 loop is CASSPSVGVDTF. CDR3 DNA sequence: TGTGCCAGCAGTCCATCTGTCGGGGTTGACACCTTC.

Ten or more counts support this clonotype. The V gene is TRBV12-3 or TRBV12-4, the J gene TRBJ2-5; 11 nucleotides agree with TRBD2. Trimming at V came to 6 bases and at J to 1 base, leaving 4 bases not matched to a gene. CDR3 size: 15 residues. The CDR3 sequence is CASRDGLAGQETQYF. CDR3 DNA: TGTGCCAGCAGAGACGGACTAGCGGGCCAAGAGACCCAGTACTTC.